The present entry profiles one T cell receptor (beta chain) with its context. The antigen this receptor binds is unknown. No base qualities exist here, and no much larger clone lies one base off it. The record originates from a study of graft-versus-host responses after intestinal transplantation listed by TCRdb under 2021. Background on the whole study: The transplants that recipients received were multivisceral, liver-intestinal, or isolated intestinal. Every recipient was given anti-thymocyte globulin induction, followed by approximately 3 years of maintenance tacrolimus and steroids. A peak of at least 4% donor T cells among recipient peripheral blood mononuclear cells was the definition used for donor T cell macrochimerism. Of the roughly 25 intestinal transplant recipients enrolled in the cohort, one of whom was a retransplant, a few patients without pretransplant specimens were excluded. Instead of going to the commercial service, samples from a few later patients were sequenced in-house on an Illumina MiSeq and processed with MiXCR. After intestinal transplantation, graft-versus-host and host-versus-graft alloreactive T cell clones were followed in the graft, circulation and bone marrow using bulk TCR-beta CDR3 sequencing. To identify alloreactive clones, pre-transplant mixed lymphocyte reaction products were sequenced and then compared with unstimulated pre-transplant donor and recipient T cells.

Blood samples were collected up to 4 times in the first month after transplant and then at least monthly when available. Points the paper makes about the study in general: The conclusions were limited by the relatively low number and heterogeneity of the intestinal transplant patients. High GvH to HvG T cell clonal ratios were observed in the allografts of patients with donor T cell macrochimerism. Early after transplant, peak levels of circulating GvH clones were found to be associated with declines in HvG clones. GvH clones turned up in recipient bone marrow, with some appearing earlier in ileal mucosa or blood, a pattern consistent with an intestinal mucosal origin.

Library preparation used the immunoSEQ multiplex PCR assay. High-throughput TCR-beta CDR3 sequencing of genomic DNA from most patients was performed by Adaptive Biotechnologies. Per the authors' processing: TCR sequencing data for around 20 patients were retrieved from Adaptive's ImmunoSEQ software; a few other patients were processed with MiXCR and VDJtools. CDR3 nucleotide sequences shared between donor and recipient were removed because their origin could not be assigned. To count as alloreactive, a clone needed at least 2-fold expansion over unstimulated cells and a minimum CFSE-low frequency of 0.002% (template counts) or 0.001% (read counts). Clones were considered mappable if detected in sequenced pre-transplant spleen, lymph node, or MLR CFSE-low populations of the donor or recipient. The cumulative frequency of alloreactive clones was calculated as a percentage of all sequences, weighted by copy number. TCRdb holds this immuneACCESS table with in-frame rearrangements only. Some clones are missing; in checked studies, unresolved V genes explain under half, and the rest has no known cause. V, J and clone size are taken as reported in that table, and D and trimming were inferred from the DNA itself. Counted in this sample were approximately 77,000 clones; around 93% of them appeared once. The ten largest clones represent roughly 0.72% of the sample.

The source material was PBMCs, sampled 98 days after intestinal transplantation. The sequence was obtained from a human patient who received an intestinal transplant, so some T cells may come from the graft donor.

The CDR3 region: CASSKTSELDTGELFF. The DNA sequence reads TGTGCCAGCAGCAAAACTAGCGAACTTGACACCGGGGAGCTGTTTTTT. The sequence is built from TRBV5-6 and TRBJ2-2; 7 of the junction bases match TRBD2. The CDR3 measures 16 amino acids from cysteine to phenylalanine. The DNA shown is the 48-base CDR3, in frame from base 1. CDR1 and CDR2 are read off the germline V gene as SGHDT and YYEEEE. Here V drops 4 bases and J drops 3 bases, and the junction holds 9 bases not matched to any gene.